By sample fraction, the clone carrying this T cell receptor beta chain is large. Its antigen is currently unknown. The sample has other DNA sequences that encode this CDR3 too. The sample belongs to a study of radiotherapy plus CTLA-4 blockade in lung cancer. Broader study findings: Subsequent to radiotherapy plus ipilimumab, tumor-derived TCR clones underwent expansion in blood.

The germline V and J ends were trimmed by 2 bases and 1 base, with 6 bases remaining between them. Germline V gene lookup returns CDR1 MNHEY and CDR2 SVGAGI. This CDR3 region has 15 residues. Produced via immunoSEQ multiplex PCR; TCRdb's table is partial and in-frame only. The sample includes roughly 2,500 clones, about 80% of them seen just once. CTLA-4 blockade with ipilimumab, together with focal radiation, was given to patients with chemo-refractory metastatic non-small-cell lung cancer. The clonotype was recovered from a human donor with non-small cell lung cancer that progressed on radiotherapy plus ipilimumab. The J gene is TRBJ2-6, the V gene TRBV6-5; weak D call: TRBD2 (5 bases). The sequencing here drew on tumor tissue, taken from a patient treated with radiotherapy plus ipilimumab. CDR3 in amino acids: CASSYRGSGANVLTF. CDR3 nucleotide sequence: TGTGCCAGCAGTTACCGGGGATCTGGGGCCAACGTCCTGACTTTC.